A selection of T cell receptor beta chains follows, all from one sample in a study of shared clonotypes between healthy human individuals. Sequencing used immunoSEQ multiplex PCR; TCRdb keeps in-frame clones, though not all of them. This sample has about 580,000 clones, with 98% found just once. The sequenced sample consisted of naive CD8+ T cells sorted from blood. The receptors were gathered from a man aged 25-45 years in good health. CDR3s include the opening cysteine and the closing phenylalanine or tryptophan. The D gene is left open where the match is weak. Clone size is not always given. Where it is, it says once, few, many or a class for expanded clones.

v_call	j_call	d_call	clone_size	cdr3_nt	cdr3_aa
TRBV28	TRBJ2-3	-	-	TGTGCCAGCAGTCCTTTACTAGAGGGGCGCACAGATACGCAGTATTTT	CASSPLLEGRTDTQYF
TRBV6-5	TRBJ2-2	-	-	TGTGCCAGCAGTTACAGGGTCGACAGGGGGGAGCTGTTTTTT	CASSYRVDRGELFF
TRBV7-2	TRBJ2-1	-	-	TGTGCCAGCAGCTTGCATCAGGGGTCCTACAATGAGCAGTTCTTC	CASSLHQGSYNEQFF
TRBV27	TRBJ1-2	-	-	TGTGCCAGCAGTCCGATTGGTGACCATGGAATTATTAACTATGGCTACACCTTC	CASSPIGDHGIINYGYTF
TRBV28	TRBJ1-2	-	once	TGTGCCAGCAGTCGACAGGACTTCTACACCTTC	CASSRQDFYTF
TRBV6-5	TRBJ1-2	TRBD1	-	TGTGCCAGCAGTTCCCGGACAGGGGAAGGCTATGGCTACACCTTC	CASSSRTGEGYGYTF
TRBV7-9	TRBJ2-3	TRBD2	-	TGTGCCAGCAGCTTAGCCCCTAGCGGGTTCTACGGGACAGATACGCAGTATTTT	CASSLAPSGFYGTDTQYF
TRBV27	TRBJ2-5	-	-	TGTGCCAGCAGGGGACCTCAAGAGACCCAGTACTTC	CASRGPQETQYF
TRBV2	TRBJ2-1	TRBD2	-	TGTGCCAGGCCGGTTCCCGGGACTAGCGGGAGAACCGGATTCTTC	CARPVPGTSGRTGFF
TRBV29-1	TRBJ1-2	TRBD1	-	TGCAGCGTGGAGGACAGGGAGAACTATGGCTACACCTTC	CSVEDRENYGYTF
TRBV28	TRBJ2-2	-	-	TGTGCCAGCCGTTCGGGGGTCGTGAACACCGGGGAGCTGTTTTTT	CASRSGVVNTGELFF
TRBV28	TRBJ2-5	-	-	TGTGCCAGCAGTTTCACAGGGAGAGAAGAGACCCAGTACTTC	CASSFTGREETQYF
TRBV7-8	TRBJ2-7	-	-	TGTGCCAGCAGCTCCTTTGGACAGAACTCCTACGAGCAGTACTTC	CASSSFGQNSYEQYF
TRBV11-2	TRBJ2-1	TRBD2	-	TGTGCCAGCAGCTTGGTCGGGACTAGCAATTACAATGAGCAGTTCTTC	CASSLVGTSNYNEQFF
TRBV6-1	TRBJ1-1	-	-	TGTGCCAGCAGGGTGGGGAACACTGAAGCTTTCTTT	CASRVGNTEAFF
TRBV4-3	TRBJ2-7	-	-	TGCGCCAGCAGCCAAGATTTAACCTCCTACGAGCAGTACTTC	CASSQDLTSYEQYF
TRBV29-1	TRBJ2-1	-	-	TGCAGCGTTGGGGACGGAAGAGAGCAGTTCTTC	CSVGDGREQFF
TRBV27	TRBJ2-7	-	-	TGTGCCAGCAGTCGACGGGCGATACATTACGAGCAGTACTTC	CASSRRAIHYEQYF
TRBV18	TRBJ2-1	TRBD1	-	TGTGCCAGCTCACGGTGGGACAGTTCCTCGAGCTCCTACAATGAGCAGTTCTTC	CASSRWDSSSSSYNEQFF
TRBV10-1	TRBJ2-4	-	-	TGCGCCAGCAGAAGACTAAACAGGGACCTCAAAAACATTCAGTACTTC	CASRRLNRDLKNIQYF
TRBV29-1	TRBJ2-7	TRBD2	-	TGCAGCGTCCTAGCGGGAGCCCCTTCGGAGCAGTACTTC	CSVLAGAPSEQYF
TRBV7-6	TRBJ2-1	-	-	TGTGCCAGCAATTCCGGGCCCCTAGGAGCCCCGGAGCAGTTCTTC	CASNSGPLGAPEQFF
TRBV28	TRBJ2-7	-	-	TGTGCCAGCTCGTGGCAGCGCCAGTCCTACGAGCAGTACTTC	CASSWQRQSYEQYF
TRBV5-6	TRBJ2-5	TRBD2	-	TGTGCCAGCAGCTTGCTAGCGGAAGAGACCCAGTACTTC	CASSLLAEETQYF
TRBV5-5	TRBJ1-1	-	-	TGTGCCAGCAGCTTGAAGGGGTTAAACACTGAAGCTTTCTTT	CASSLKGLNTEAFF
TRBV4-1	TRBJ2-1	-	-	TGCGCCAGCAGCCAAGACCGGGTCCTCAATGAGCAGTTCTTC	CASSQDRVLNEQFF
TRBV9	TRBJ2-1	TRBD2	once	TGTGCCAGCAGCGTTGAGGGACTAGCGGGAGGGCCGGGCAATGAGCAGTTCTTC	CASSVEGLAGGPGNEQFF
TRBV7-6	TRBJ2-1	-	-	TGTGCCAGCAGCTTAGAGTCCCCGGGCTCCTACAATGAGCAGTTCTTC	CASSLESPGSYNEQFF
TRBV7-9	TRBJ2-5	-	-	TGTGCCAGCAGCTTAGGGGGCCTAGCAGAACAAGAGACCCAGTACTTC	CASSLGGLAEQETQYF
TRBV7-9	TRBJ2-2	-	-	TGTGCCAGCCTTTTATCGGGACATTACACCGGGGAGCTGTTTTTT	CASLLSGHYTGELFF
TRBV5-1	TRBJ2-7	TRBD2	-	TGCGCCAGCAGCCTAGCGGGGATAGGGTACGAGCAGTACTTC	CASSLAGIGYEQYF